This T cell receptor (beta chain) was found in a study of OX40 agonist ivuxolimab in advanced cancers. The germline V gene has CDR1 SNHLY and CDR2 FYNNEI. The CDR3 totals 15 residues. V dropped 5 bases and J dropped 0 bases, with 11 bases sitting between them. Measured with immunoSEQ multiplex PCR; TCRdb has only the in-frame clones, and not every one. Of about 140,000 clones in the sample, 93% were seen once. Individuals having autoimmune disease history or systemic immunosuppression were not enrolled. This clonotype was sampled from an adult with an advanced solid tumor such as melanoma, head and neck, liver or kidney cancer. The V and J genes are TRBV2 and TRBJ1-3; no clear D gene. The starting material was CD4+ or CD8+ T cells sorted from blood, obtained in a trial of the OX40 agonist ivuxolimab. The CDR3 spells CASSLTAGSGNTIYF. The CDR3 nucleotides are TGTGCCAGCAGTTTGACGGCGGGCTCTGGAAACACCATATATTTT.